The 15 T cell receptor beta chains presented below share a single source sample, sequenced in a study of T cells in localized non-small cell lung cancer. Measured with immunoSEQ multiplex PCR; TCRdb has only the in-frame clones, and not every one. The table includes 90,000 to 100,000 clones, roughly 90% detected once. Sequencing used PBMCs, obtained before any cancer treatment. These receptors originate from a woman between 40 and 69 years old with stage II squamous cell lung carcinoma.

This chain joins TRBV7-9 and TRBJ2-5, with unresolved D. The V and J ends lost 1 base and 3 bases respectively, with 6 bases between them. There are 13 residues in the CDR3. The germline V gene encodes CDR1 SEHNR and CDR2 FQNEAQ (reference sequence). CDR3 sequence reads: CASSLGGKETQYF. CDR3 DNA sequence: TGTGCCAGCAGCTTAGGGGGAAAAGAGACCCAGTACTTC. Combining the CDR3 with reference TRBV7-9 and TRBJ2-5 gives the whole variable domain DTGVSQNPRHKITKRGQNVTFRCDPISEHNRLYWYRQTLGQGPEFLTYFQNEAQLEKSRLLSDRFSAERPKGSFSTLEIQRTEQGDSAMYLCASSLGGKETQYFGPGTRLLVL.

The J gene is TRBJ1-6, the V gene TRBV6-1; no clear D. This CDR3 spans 15 amino acids. The V gene's germline CDR1 is MNHNS and CDR2 SASEGT. V was shortened by 1 base and J by 10 bases, with 14 bases between the two germline ends. The chain's CDR3 is CASSEVGSTRSPLHF. The DNA for the CDR3 is TGTGCCAGCAGTGAAGTAGGCAGTACTAGGTCACCCCTCCACTTT.

The rearrangement uses TRBV7-8 and TRBJ2-5, with TRBD2 identical over 13 bases. Unmatched junction bases numbered 10, after V lost 5 bases and J lost 1 base. CDR1 SGHVS and CDR2 FQNEAQ come from the germline V gene. The CDR3 has 18 amino acids. CDR3 residues: CASSAHPRTSGGQETQYF. The CDR3 DNA reads TGTGCCAGCAGCGCTCATCCTCGGACTAGCGGGGGCCAAGAGACCCAGTACTTC.

The chain's CDR3 is CASSIGSRSGALYEQYF. The CDR3 nucleotides are TGTGCCAGTAGTATAGGGAGCAGAAGCGGGGCACTCTACGAGCAGTACTTC. V and J are TRBV19 and TRBJ2-7; 7 bases line up with TRBD2. Germline-derived CDR1 and CDR2 are LNHDA and SQIVND (reference sequence). V shed 1 base and J 3 bases; nucleotides not matched to a gene: 12. The length of the CDR3 is 17 residues.

The chain carries TRBV28 and TRBJ1-2; TRBD1 agrees at 10 bases. J was trimmed by 5 bases and V by 6 bases; bases with no gene match: 12. Germline-derived CDR1 and CDR2 are MDHEN and SYDVKM. The CDR3 totals 16 residues. In DNA form, the CDR3 reads TGTGCCAGCAGCTTTATTCAGGGACAGGGGTTGTATGGCTACACCTTC. Translated, it gives CASSFIQGQGLYGYTF.

The chain joins TRBV7-6 to TRBJ1-4; no clear D. This CDR3 is 14 amino acids long. The V end was cut by 5 bases, the J end by 5 bases, with 12 bases between. The germline V gene has CDR1 SGHVS and CDR2 FNYEAQ. CDR3 sequence reads: CASSRVGGNEKLFF. As DNA, the CDR3 is TGTGCCAGCAGCCGAGTCGGTGGAAATGAAAAACTGTTTTTT. The complete variable domain, with remaining parts taken from reference TRBV7-6 and TRBJ1-4, reads GAGVSQSPRYKVTKRGQDVALRCDPISGHVSLYWYRQALGQGPEFLTYFNYEAQQDKSGLPNDRFSAERPEGSISTLTIQRTEQRDSAMYRCASSRVGGNEKLFFGSGTQLSVL.

V usage is TRBV4-2 and J usage is TRBJ2-1, with D uncertain. The CDR3 extends over 15 amino acids. Per germline, CDR1 LGHNA and CDR2 YNFKEQ. Trimming took 0 bases from V and 12 from J, leaving 18 bases between them. The CDR3 is CASSQDLRTTARQFF. The DNA of the CDR3 is TGTGCCAGCAGCCAAGATCTGCGAACTACCGCTAGGCAGTTCTTC.

This chain uses TRBV6-1 with TRBJ1-4; 7 nucleotides line up with TRBD1. This CDR3 has 15 amino acids. The V gene end was trimmed by 5 bases and the J gene end by 3 bases; junction bases not matched to a gene: 6. Per germline, CDR1 MNHNS and CDR2 SASEGT. CDR3 coding DNA: TGTGCCAGCAGTAGCCGGGACAGAGCTAATGAAAAACTGTTTTTT. Residues: CASSSRDRANEKLFF.

This clone was seen a few times. This CDR3 is also generated by other DNA sequences in the sample. The rearrangement links TRBV2 to TRBJ1-2; D call uncertain. The CDR3 loop spans 12 amino acids. Germline loops: CDR1 SNHLY, CDR2 FYNNEI. Trimming removed 1 base at V and 4 bases at J, with 4 bases between. The CDR3 DNA is TGTGCCAGCAGTGAAGAGGGCTATGGCTACACCTTC. This codes for CASSEEGYGYTF.

The chain is built from TRBV19 and TRBJ1-1; 11 bases fit TRBD1. After removal of 6 bases from V and 4 bases from J, the junction contained 13 bases not matched to a gene. This CDR3 region has 17 residues. Germline V gene sequence: CDR1 LNHDA, CDR2 SQIVND (reference sequence). The CDR3 coding sequence is TGTGCCAGTAGAACCGACGGACAGGGGGCGGGTAGCACTGAAGCTTTCTTT. Translation gives CASRTDGQGAGSTEAFF.

The gene calls are TRBV4-1 and TRBJ2-2; D is perhaps TRBD1 or TRBD2 (5 bases each). Germline CDR1 is MGHRA and CDR2 is YSYEKL. Trimming stripped 3 bases from V and 6 bases from J, with 17 bases between. The CDR3 runs 16 residues. Here the CDR3 DNA reads TGCGCCAGCAGCCATGCCCCCGGGACGGTCGCCGGGGAGCTGTTTTTT. It is translated as CASSHAPGTVAGELFF.

The J gene is TRBJ1-4, the V gene TRBV5-1; D call uncertain. The CDR3 contains 15 residues. V was pared by 0 bases and J by 3 bases, with 9 bases between. Germline-derived CDR1 and CDR2 are SGHRS and YFSETQ. CDR3 in amino acids: CASSLEGGSNEKLFF. CDR3 DNA: TGCGCCAGCAGCTTGGAGGGCGGATCTAATGAAAAACTGTTTTTT.

The rearrangement joins TRBV5-4 to TRBJ2-7; the D call may be TRBD1 or TRBD2 (5 bases each). The CDR3 loop spans 15 amino acids. V was cut by 0 bases and J by 4 bases, with 14 bases left in between. Germline V gives CDR1 SGHNT, CDR2 YYREEE (reference sequence). Here the CDR3 DNA reads TGTGCCAGCAGCTTGGCCGGGACCAACGGGTACGAGCAGTACTTC. Protein product: CASSLAGTNGYEQYF.

The chain carries TRBV2 and TRBJ1-1; no reliable D call. From germline, CDR1 is SNHLY and CDR2 FYNNEI. The CDR3 is made up of 14 amino acids. The V and J ends lost 8 bases and 2 bases respectively, with 15 bases between them. The CDR3 nucleotides read TGTGCCAGCGCAACCTCCTGGCTAAACACTGAAGCTTTCTTT. Translating it yields CASATSWLNTEAFF. Drawing the rest from reference TRBV2 and TRBJ1-1, the complete variable domain is EPEVTQTPSHQVTQMGQEVILRCVPISNHLYFYWYRQILGQKVEFLVSFYNNEISEKSEIFDDQFSVERPDGSNFTLKIRSTKLEDSAMYFCASATSWLNTEAFFGQGTRLTVV.

This clone was detected only once. The genes are TRBV10-2 and TRBJ2-1; 8 nucleotides line up with TRBD1. CDR1 and CDR2 (germline): WSHSY, SAAADI. The CDR3 loop spans 14 amino acids. The V and J ends lost 10 bases and 10 bases, in that order; junction bases with no gene match: 15. Here the CDR3 reads CATYFRGQAKEQFF. The CDR3, as DNA: TGCGCCACCTACTTCCGGGGACAGGCAAAGGAGCAGTTCTTC.